This T cell receptor beta chain originates from a study of regulatory T cells in long-lasting Graves disease. Study as a whole: Persistent Graves' disease required over 5 years of antithyroid drugs and positive TSH receptor antibodies. Regarding the study as a whole: Persistent patients shared more public clonotypes (approximately 2,500) than new patients (about 960).

Combining iRepertoire HTBI primers with Arm-PCR of CDR3 regions, the authors built TCR beta libraries. TCRdb analysed the multiplex PCR reads with MiXCR anew, one entry per CDR3 protein. The top ten clones hold around 30% of a sample with some 340,000 distinct CDR3 sequences, about 23% of them seen once. At least ten counts were recorded for this clonotype. Its antigen is unidentified. Time point of the sample: persistent/refractory GD, antithyroid drugs over 5 years with positive TRAb. Isolated PBMC RNA provided the starting material for the TCR library. The material sequenced was peripheral blood mononuclear cells (PBMCs), taken when the disease was refractory, from a patient treated with antithyroid drugs. This TCR came from a woman between 40 and 50 years old with Graves disease.

CDR3 DNA: TGTGCCATCAGTAGTCTGAATTCACCCCTCCACTTT. Amino acid sequence: CAISSLNSPLHF. The chain joins TRBV10-3 to TRBJ1-6; unclear D gene. Per the germline V gene, CDR1 is ENHRY and CDR2 is SYGVKD. The ends were cut back, 5 bases at V and 7 bases at J, with 6 bases in the middle. The CDR3 totals 12 residues.